Sequencing of this TCR beta chain was carried out in a study of identical twins (dated by TCRdb to 2016 to 2017). Some background on the complete study: TCR alpha and beta repertoires from monozygotic twins, unrelated adults of various ages and cord blood were deep-sequenced to test whether fetal clonotypes persist. To rule out contamination, replicate twin experiments were performed at different times with different library preparation protocols. Study-wide findings and limitations: Abundant cord blood beta clonotypes carried fewer insertions; young adult naive repertoires showed a weaker similar trend, while memory repertoires showed none. Compared with coincidental sharing between unrelated individuals, out-of-frame TCR alpha sequences shared between twins had an excess of sequences with low generation probability. Excess twin sharing in beta out-of-frame sequences was weaker because fewer shared sequences lowered the signal-to-noise ratio. Recombination models systematically underestimated out-of-frame TCR alpha sharing in monozygotic twins but agreed with sharing between unrelated individuals. Conclusions relied on cross-sectional statistical analysis, since the same donors could not be followed over many years. Zero-insertion analyses could be partly confounded by invariant T cells such as MAIT and iNKT, though diverse VJ usage argued against such confounding for most clonotypes.

Every donor in the study was a healthy Caucasian. The twin cohort comprised three pairs of female monozygotic twins, all aged about 18 to 29 years. Positive isolation kits from Invitrogen were used to isolate the CD4+ and CD8+ T cell populations. Its CDR3 holds 13 amino acids, cysteine through phenylalanine. Kept here is only the CDR3 DNA, which spans 39 bases and is read in frame from base 1. A distance of 13 bases separates the germline ends of V and J, which lose 6 bases and 5 bases respectively. CDR1 and CDR2, looked up from the germline V gene, are MDHEN and SYDVKM. Comment on this clonotype: It has no known antigen specificity. One base away there is no much larger clone; base qualities are not given.

Preparation of the library involved 5' RACE. Sequencing instrument: Illumina HiSeq 2000. Template switching introduced a universal primer binding site; the final cDNA contained a unique molecular identifier, enabling accurate counting of TCR cDNA molecules. First-strand cDNA for TCR alpha and beta chains was synthesized from specific primers in the conserved constant-segment region. To control for contamination, every cDNA library was double barcoded, receiving both a SMART-Mk sample barcode and Illumina barcodes. TruSeq adapter sequences and Illumina sample barcodes were added in two successive PCR steps. The Illumina HiSeq platform was used with custom primers to sequence TCR alpha and beta cDNA libraries. Turning to the authors' computational methods: MiGEC was used to process raw reads and extract unique molecular identifiers, and MiXCR was used to find CDR3 positions. For each individual, recombination models were inferred using an EM algorithm with the repgenHMM and IGoR tools. The tcR package in R was used for shared clonotype analysis, with sharing normalized by the product of cloneset sizes. To study raw recombination without the effects of thymic and clonal selection, out-of-frame nonproductive sequences were analyzed. TCRdb ran its own pipeline on the public reads, namely fastp trimming at Q25 and MiXCR clone calling, and kept in-frame beta chains. Here each entry gathers all rows of one CDR3 protein and keeps the most common genes and DNA. The V and J calls and clone size are TCRdb's, not the authors'. A total of 450,000 to 650,000 distinct CDR3 sequences appear in this sample, 15% of them only once. Roughly 0.44% of the sample is held by the ten biggest clonotypes.

The sample was also linked to a second study, of yellow fever vaccine responses in identical twins. From the second report: The authors reported that the T cell response to vaccination in identical twins appeared partly convergent and partly personalized. The study precisely tracked vaccine-responding T cell clones in identical twins.

Sequencing was done on a sample of CD4+ T cells sorted from blood. The source of this sequence is a woman aged 18-30 years in good health. The rearrangement joined TRBV28 to TRBJ2-5, with the D gene not confidently named. CDR3 region: CASSPISRETQYF. The nucleotide sequence is given as TGTGCCAGCAGCCCTATTAGCCGGGAGACCCAGTACTTC.